The source of this TCR beta chain is a study of blood T cell repertoires in COVID-19. Study information: The origin of the acute and convalescent COVID-19 samples was the United States, Italy and Spain. PBMCs, B-cell-depleted T cells, or T cells provided the cDNA or gDNA that made up the material.

CDR1 is MGHRA, CDR2 YSYEKL, per germline. This CDR3 region has 15 residues. Trimming left V 6 bases short and J 2 bases short, with 15 bases between. In the original processing: Estimation of nucleated cell counts was performed using reference gene primer amplification. Profiling relied on immunoSEQ multiplex PCR, and the TCRdb table lists in-frame clones only, not all of them. For V, J and clone size, that table is used; D and trimming come from the DNA. Altogether some 130,000 clones are present, 79% being singletons, with the ten largest covering approximately 3.6%. The source material was peripheral blood. The source of this sequence is a man aged 60 to 75 with acute or convalescent COVID-19. V and J are TRBV4-1 and TRBJ2-3; perhaps TRBD2 as D (6 bases). Written as DNA, the CDR3 is TGCGCCAGCAGTGAGGTAGCGGCTTCCACAGATACGCAGTATTTT. It yields the protein CASSEVAASTDTQYF.